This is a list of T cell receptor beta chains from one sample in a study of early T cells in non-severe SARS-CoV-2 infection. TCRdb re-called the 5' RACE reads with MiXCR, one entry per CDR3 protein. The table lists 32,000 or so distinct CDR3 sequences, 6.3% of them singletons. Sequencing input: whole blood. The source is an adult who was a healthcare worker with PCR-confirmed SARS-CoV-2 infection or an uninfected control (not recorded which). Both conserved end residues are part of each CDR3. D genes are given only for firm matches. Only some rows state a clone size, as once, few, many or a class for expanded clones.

CDR3: CASSLSPYPLAKNIQYF
DNA: TGTGCCAGCAGCTTGAGTCCTTATCCACTAGCCAAAAACATTCAGTACTTC
V: TRBV5-6
D: NA
size: few
J: TRBJ2-4

CDR3: CASSLREQYF
DNA: TGTGCCAGCAGTTTAAGGGAGCAGTACTTC
V: TRBV12-3/TRBV12-4
D: NA
size: few
J: TRBJ2-7

CDR3: CASSLIAPSSYNEQFF
DNA: TGCGCCAGCAGCTTGATTGCCCCTAGCTCCTACAATGAGCAGTTCTTC
V: TRBV5-1
D: NA
size: NA
J: TRBJ2-1

CDR3: CASSQTAYGYTF
DNA: TGTGCCAGCAGCCAAACTGCCTATGGCTACACCTTC
V: TRBV3-1
D: NA
size: few
J: TRBJ1-2

CDR3: CASSQRESGSSEQYF
DNA: TGTGCCAGCAGCCAGCGCGAGAGCGGGTCCAGCGAGCAGTACTTC
V: TRBV6-2/TRBV6-3
D: NA
size: many
J: TRBJ2-7

CDR3: CASSLDGQALVGQYF
DNA: TGTGCCAGCAGCTTAGATGGACAGGCCTTAGTGGGGCAGTACTTC
V: TRBV7-8
D: TRBD1
size: many
J: TRBJ2-7

CDR3: CSARGNSEQYF
DNA: TGCAGTGCTAGAGGTAATAGCGAGCAGTACTTC
V: TRBV20-1
D: NA
size: many
J: TRBJ2-7

CDR3: CASSESFPGELFF
DNA: TGCGCCAGCAGTGAGTCTTTCCCCGGGGAGCTGTTTTTT
V: TRBV10-1
D: NA
size: many
J: TRBJ2-2

CDR3: CASSLQGGEFNYGYTF
DNA: TGTGCCAGCAGCTTACAAGGAGGAGAGTTCAACTATGGCTACACCTTC
V: TRBV7-2
D: NA
size: many
J: TRBJ1-2

CDR3: CASSTPSPDTQYF
DNA: TGTGCCAGCAGCACACCTAGTCCAGATACGCAGTATTTT
V: TRBV7-9
D: NA
size: many
J: TRBJ2-3

CDR3: CASREQGNAYNSPLHF
DNA: TGTGCCAGCAGGGAACAGGGAAACGCCTATAATTCACCCCTCCACTTT
V: TRBV6-5
D: NA
size: many
J: TRBJ1-6

CDR3: CASSFRQGNGYTF
DNA: TGTGCCAGCAGTTTTCGGCAGGGTAATGGCTACACCTTC
V: TRBV28
D: NA
size: many
J: TRBJ1-2

CDR3: CASSLRGAKTQYF
DNA: TGTGCCAGCAGTTTGAGGGGGGCGAAGACCCAGTACTTC
V: TRBV28
D: NA
size: many
J: TRBJ2-5

CDR3: CSARVAISSYEQYF
DNA: TGCAGTGCTAGAGTTGCGATAAGCTCCTACGAGCAGTACTTC
V: TRBV20-1
D: NA
size: few
J: TRBJ2-7

CDR3: CSARDREAFF
DNA: TGCAGTGCTAGAGACCGAGAAGCTTTCTTT
V: TRBV20-1
D: NA
size: many
J: TRBJ1-1

CDR3: CASSYRGFGTDTQYF
DNA: TGTGCCAGCAGTTACAGGGGATTTGGCACAGATACGCAGTATTTT
V: TRBV28
D: TRBD1
size: many
J: TRBJ2-3

CDR3: CASSLGTVNTGELFF
DNA: TGTGCCAGCAGCTTAGGGACAGTGAACACCGGGGAGCTGTTTTTT
V: TRBV7-8
D: NA
size: few
J: TRBJ2-2

CDR3: CASRFLGSYNEQFF
DNA: TGTGCCAGCAGGTTCTTGGGGTCCTACAATGAGCAGTTCTTC
V: TRBV12-3/TRBV12-4
D: NA
size: few
J: TRBJ2-1

CDR3: CASSDIASGELFF
DNA: TGTGCCAGCTCGGATATAGCCTCCGGGGAGCTGTTTTTT
V: TRBV19
D: NA
size: few
J: TRBJ2-2

CDR3: CSARPGQGANYGYTF
DNA: TGCAGTGCTAGACCGGGACAGGGAGCTAACTATGGCTACACCTTC
V: TRBV20-1
D: TRBD1
size: NA
J: TRBJ1-2

CDR3: CASSEAARLYNEQFF
DNA: TGTGCCAGCAGTGAAGCGGCCAGGTTGTACAATGAGCAGTTCTTC
V: TRBV6-1
D: NA
size: many
J: TRBJ2-1

CDR3: CASSPGTSGGTDTQYF
DNA: TGTGCCAGCAGCCCCGGGACTAGCGGGGGTACAGATACGCAGTATTTT
V: TRBV5-4
D: TRBD2
size: few
J: TRBJ2-3

CDR3: CSARDRASGQETQYF
DNA: TGCAGTGCTAGAGATCGGGCTAGCGGTCAAGAGACCCAGTACTTC
V: TRBV20-1
D: TRBD2
size: many
J: TRBJ2-5

CDR3: CASSRTGGSYEQYF
DNA: TGTGCCAGCAGTCGGACAGGGGGCTCCTACGAGCAGTACTTC
V: TRBV25-1
D: TRBD1
size: many
J: TRBJ2-7

CDR3: CASSQGEISGDEQFF
DNA: TGTGCCAGCAGCCAGGGGGAGATTAGTGGGGATGAGCAGTTCTTC
V: TRBV7-6
D: TRBD1
size: NA
J: TRBJ2-1

CDR3: CASSHGTSSHVLTF
DNA: TGTGCCAGCTCCCACGGGACTAGTTCTCACGTCCTGACTTTC
V: TRBV18
D: TRBD2
size: few
J: TRBJ2-6

CDR3: CASSPVRSDRVYTGELFF
DNA: TGCGCCAGCAGCCCCGTCCGATCAGACAGGGTGTACACCGGGGAGCTGTTTTTT
V: TRBV5-1
D: TRBD1
size: few
J: TRBJ2-2

CDR3: CASSGAASGSEQYF
DNA: TGTGCCAGCAGTGGGGCAGCGAGTGGATCCGAGCAGTACTTC
V: TRBV12-3/TRBV12-4
D: NA
size: few
J: TRBJ2-7

CDR3: CASRPYQGDSNQPQHF
DNA: TGTGCCAGCAGGCCCTATCAGGGGGATAGCAATCAGCCCCAGCATTTT
V: TRBV6-6
D: TRBD1
size: NA
J: TRBJ1-5

CDR3: CASSLAHWGKDTEAFF
DNA: TGTGCCAGCAGCTTAGCGCATTGGGGGAAGGACACTGAAGCTTTCTTT
V: TRBV7-9
D: NA
size: many
J: TRBJ1-1

CDR3: CSALIAGEETQYF
DNA: TGCAGTGCTCTTATAGCGGGGGAAGAGACCCAGTACTTC
V: TRBV20-1
D: TRBD2
size: NA
J: TRBJ2-5

CDR3: CASSLRRVQETQYF
DNA: TGTGCCAGCAGCTTGCGCAGGGTACAAGAGACCCAGTACTTC
V: TRBV5-6
D: NA
size: many
J: TRBJ2-5

CDR3: CASSPGTGNQPQHF
DNA: TGTGCCAGCAGCCCGGGGACAGGCAATCAGCCCCAGCATTTT
V: TRBV12-3/TRBV12-4
D: TRBD1
size: few
J: TRBJ1-5

CDR3: CASSENTGELFF
DNA: TGTGCCAGCTCCGAAAACACCGGGGAGCTGTTTTTT
V: TRBV18
D: NA
size: NA
J: TRBJ2-2

CDR3: CASSPGASSYNEQFF
DNA: TGTGCCAGCAGCCCGGGGGCGTCCTCCTACAATGAGCAGTTCTTC
V: TRBV12-3/TRBV12-4
D: NA
size: many
J: TRBJ2-1

CDR3: CASSVPHGAGGDEQFF
DNA: TGTGCCAGCAGCGTGCCACACGGGGCGGGAGGGGATGAGCAGTTCTTC
V: TRBV5-4
D: TRBD2
size: NA
J: TRBJ2-1

CDR3: CASTDRHTDTQYF
DNA: TGTGCCAGCACCGATCGGCACACAGATACGCAGTATTTT
V: TRBV6-5
D: NA
size: few
J: TRBJ2-3

CDR3: CASSAGPRGNQPQHF
DNA: TGTGCCAGCAGTGCCGGGCCTAGGGGCAATCAGCCCCAGCATTTT
V: TRBV6-5
D: NA
size: many
J: TRBJ1-5

CDR3: CSAREWLNTQYF
DNA: TGCAGTGCCCGGGAGTGGTTGAATACGCAGTATTTT
V: TRBV20-1
D: NA
size: NA
J: TRBJ2-3

CDR3: CSVVRNTEAFF
DNA: TGCAGCGTTGTGAGGAACACTGAAGCTTTCTTT
V: TRBV29-1
D: NA
size: few
J: TRBJ1-1

CDR3: CASSISGSNQPQHF
DNA: TGTGCCAGTAGTATTTCCGGGAGCAATCAGCCCCAGCATTTT
V: TRBV19
D: NA
size: NA
J: TRBJ1-5

CDR3: CASRAGTLNTGELFF
DNA: TGTGCCAGCAGGGCCGGGACTTTGAACACCGGGGAGCTGTTTTTT
V: TRBV2
D: NA
size: NA
J: TRBJ2-2

CDR3: CASSSYRDYTQYF
DNA: TGTGCCAGCAGCTCCTACAGGGATTATACGCAGTATTTT
V: TRBV11-2
D: NA
size: few
J: TRBJ2-3

CDR3: CASSFRDRGHEQYF
DNA: TGTGCCAGCAGTTTCCGGGACAGGGGTCACGAGCAGTACTTC
V: TRBV28
D: TRBD1
size: many
J: TRBJ2-7

CDR3: CSAQSGGRGTDTQYF
DNA: TGCAGTGCCCAGAGTGGCGGGAGAGGCACAGATACGCAGTATTTT
V: TRBV20-1
D: TRBD2
size: NA
J: TRBJ2-3

CDR3: CASSQDRRTIRALHF
DNA: TGCGCCAGCAGCCAAGATCGACGGACGATTCGGGCCCTCCACTTT
V: TRBV4-3
D: NA
size: few
J: TRBJ1-6

CDR3: CASSPRQGDNEQFF
DNA: TGTGCCAGCTCACCAAGGCAGGGAGACAATGAGCAGTTCTTC
V: TRBV18
D: NA
size: many
J: TRBJ2-1

CDR3: CAWSVGLAGAVDTQYF
DNA: TGTGCCTGGAGTGTGGGACTAGCGGGAGCGGTAGATACGCAGTATTTT
V: TRBV30
D: TRBD2
size: many
J: TRBJ2-3

CDR3: CASRRDSMGGKLFF
DNA: TGTGCCAGCAGACGAGACAGTATGGGCGGAAAACTGTTTTTT
V: TRBV2
D: NA
size: many
J: TRBJ1-4

CDR3: CASSGEMTGGGELFF
DNA: TGTGCCAGCAGTGGGGAAATGACAGGCGGCGGGGAGCTGTTTTTT
V: TRBV6-4
D: NA
size: many
J: TRBJ2-2

CDR3: CASSQPGLAGNEQYF
DNA: TGTGCCAGCAGTCAACCGGGACTAGCGGGTAACGAGCAGTACTTC
V: TRBV6-6
D: TRBD2
size: few
J: TRBJ2-7

CDR3: CASRKGPGPYGYTF
DNA: TGCGCCAGCAGAAAGGGTCCAGGCCCGTATGGCTACACCTTC
V: TRBV10-1
D: NA
size: few
J: TRBJ1-2

CDR3: CASSPPGSRFNEQFF
DNA: TGTGCCAGCAGCCCCCCCGGGAGTCGCTTCAATGAGCAGTTCTTC
V: TRBV5-5
D: NA
size: few
J: TRBJ2-1

CDR3: CSAPLDERLAGGYEQYF
DNA: TGCAGTGCTCCCCTGGATGAACGACTAGCGGGAGGGTACGAGCAGTACTTC
V: TRBV20-1
D: TRBD2
size: few
J: TRBJ2-7

CDR3: CASSQAVPGETQYF
DNA: TGTGCCAGCAGCCAAGCGGTACCCGGGGAGACCCAGTACTTC
V: TRBV4-2
D: NA
size: few
J: TRBJ2-5

CDR3: CASSQLNSANEQFF
DNA: TGCGCCAGCAGCCAGTTGAATAGCGCCAATGAGCAGTTCTTC
V: TRBV4-1
D: NA
size: many
J: TRBJ2-1

CDR3: CASSLDRQLGEKLFF
DNA: TGTGCCAGCAGCCTGGACAGACAATTAGGTGAAAAACTGTTTTTT
V: TRBV7-9
D: NA
size: many
J: TRBJ1-4

CDR3: CASSSGPVEKLFF
DNA: TGTGCCAGCAGCTCCGGCCCCGTGGAAAAACTGTTTTTT
V: TRBV13
D: NA
size: NA
J: TRBJ1-4

CDR3: CASSLVAGELFF
DNA: TGTGCCAGCAGTTTAGTGGCCGGGGAGCTGTTTTTT
V: TRBV6-2/TRBV6-3
D: NA
size: NA
J: TRBJ2-2